The TCR beta chain described here comes from a study of T cells after posttransplantation cyclophosphamide (dated by TCRdb to about 2016). Regarding the research as a whole: Using TRB sequencing, the study followed how the T cell repertoire rebuilt after myeloablative bone marrow transplantation with posttransplantation cyclophosphamide given as GVHD prophylaxis. Antigen receptor sequencing covered samples from approximately 32 PTCy-treated patients and approximately 15 of their related bone marrow donors. Blood from all 30 or so PTCy patients who had 1-year posttransplant specimens underwent TRB sequencing. Public TRB sequences were queried against a database of over 3,600 sequences associated with responses to pathogens, tumor antigens, self-antigens and alloantigens. TRA and TRB clonality were tightly correlated in about 10 samples, so subsequent TCR analyses focused on TRB only. In 3 patients, up to roughly 3 additional blood samples taken between 2 and 5.2 years after transplant also underwent TRB sequencing, as did pretransplant blood from a handful of patients.

Reading from cysteine to phenylalanine, the CDR3 counts 15 amino acids. Just CDR3 DNA is preserved here, 45 bases in frame from base 1. CDR1 and CDR2, looked up from the germline V gene (reference sequence), are LNHDA and SQIVND. Germline trimming amounts to 4 bases on V and 4 bases on J, with 5 as the count of junction bases outside the gene matches. In light of the paper, this sample's treatment or condition label describes: high-dose cyclophosphamide on days +3 and +4 as single-agent GVHD prophylaxis. Patients in the PTCy group got busulfan and fludarabine conditioning, a marrow graft from a related or unrelated donor, and cyclophosphamide on days +3 and +4. PTCy-treated patients were drawn from a prospective multi-institutional clinical trial. Mononuclear cells from peripheral blood and bone marrow were separated by Ficoll-Hypaque density centrifugation and then cryopreserved. TRB sequencing was run on genomic DNA with either the immunoSEQ assay at survey resolution or the hsTCRB kit. The authors processed their data as follows. The immunoSEQ software handled the initial read processing, while the LymphoSeq R package was used for the repertoire analyses. Clonality was computed as 1 minus normalized Shannon entropy; Gini coefficient was also calculated for each TRB dataset. To infer phenotypes in unsorted samples, TRB sequences from sorted subsets of the recipient or donor were mapped onto unsorted samples from the same recipient. In TCRdb, the immuneACCESS table is reduced to in-frame sequences with V and J assigned. These tables do not hold every clone; where another copy was compared, an unresolved V gene accounts for under half, and the others remain unexplained. The V and J calls and the clone size are those of that table, but D and trimming were determined from the DNA. The table records over 10,000 clones for this sample, and not one of them appears only once. The ten top clones hold 26% of the sample.

Overall results and qualifications from the work: The TRB repertoires of T cells infiltrating skin or GI tract showed only limited overlap with the TRB repertoires of T cells in blood. Donor-recipient similarity was low at 1-2 months but rose over the first year, and later blood repertoires were often dominated by donor CD8+ memory clones. Across roughly 49 patients, TRB clonality was highly associated with recipient CMV seropositivity and CMV reactivation, and diversity in PTCy patients was similar to diversity in CNI/methotrexate controls.

This clone was seen many times. Which antigen it targets is not known. Per-nucleotide qualities are absent, and no much larger clonotype sits a single base away. The V gene is TRBV19 and the J gene is TRBJ2-2; 8 central bases correspond to TRBD2. The sequencing used PBMCs, collected after allogeneic stem cell transplant with posttransplant cyclophosphamide. This receptor was taken from a female patient in her 40s who received an allogeneic stem cell transplant from a related donor, was CMV-positive, and had acute GVHD only. After a transplant, not all T cells may be the patient's own; some may come from the graft donor. CDR3 reads: CASSRSGRGTGELFF. Here is the DNA: TGTGCCAGTAGTAGGAGCGGGAGAGGCACCGGGGAGCTGTTTTTT.